Below are 18 T cell receptor beta chains sequenced from a single sample in a study of T cells in Graves' hyperthyroidism and ophthalmopathy. Amplification yielded TCR beta CDR3 regions, with RNA transcripts as the source. The primer set for the first-round RT-PCR of the TCR CDR3 was HTBI. TCRdb used MiXCR to reprocess the multiplex PCR reads, holding one entry per CDR3 protein. The sample consists of about 250,000 distinct CDR3 sequences, 13% to 15% of them appearing once. The material sequenced was blood. Receptor source: a woman in her 50s with Graves' hyperthyroidism that later progressed to Graves' ophthalmopathy.

For the CDR3, the DNA is TGTGCCAGTAGTATACCAGGGGGCTCCTACAATGAGCAGTTCTTC. This translates into CASSIPGGSYNEQFF. The chain is built from TRBV19 and TRBJ2-1; TRBD1 agrees at 7 bases. V dropped 2 bases and J dropped 0; count of bases not matched to a gene: 1. The CDR3 is made up of 15 amino acids. Germline CDR1 is LNHDA and CDR2 is SQIVND (reference sequence). The whole variable domain, remainder taken from reference TRBV19 and TRBJ2-1, is DGGITQSPKYLFRKEGQNVTLSCEQNLNHDAMYWYRQDPGQGLRLIYYSQIVNDFQKGDIAEGYSVSREKKESFPLTVTSAQKNPTAFYLCASSIPGGSYNEQFFGPGTRLTVL.

This clonotype was observed many times. The chain recombines TRBV7-9 with TRBJ2-1, with D perhaps TRBD2 (6 bases). The germline gives CDR1 SEHNR, CDR2 FQNEAQ (reference sequence). This CDR3 comprises 16 residues. V was clipped by 4 bases and J by 4 bases, with 17 bases between them. Written as DNA, the CDR3 is TGTGCCAGCAGCTCCCGGGACTCAAATATTTACAATGAGCAGTTCTTC. This encodes CASSSRDSNIYNEQFF.

Many counts were recorded for this clonotype. This rearrangement joins TRBV6-1 to TRBJ2-7; a weak D match, TRBD2 (5 bases). CDR1 and CDR2 from the germline V gene are MNHNS and SASEGT. The CDR3 is made up of 14 amino acids. The germline V and J ends were trimmed by 4 bases and 2 bases, with 12 bases remaining between them. The CDR3 loop reads CASSVGAEPYEQYF. DNA of the CDR3: TGTGCCAGCAGTGTGGGAGCGGAACCCTACGAGCAGTACTTC.

The V and J genes are TRBV30 and TRBJ1-1, with 7 positions matching TRBD1. Germline V gives CDR1 GTSNPN, CDR2 SVGIG (reference sequence). The CDR3 length is 12 residues. Losses at the gene ends were 5 bases for V and 7 bases for J; bases not matched to a gene: 7. The CDR3 loop reads CAWGPTGVEAFF. CDR3 DNA: TGTGCCTGGGGACCCACAGGGGTTGAAGCTTTCTTT.

The CDR3 sequence: CASGPISGAGSEQFF. The CDR3 nucleotides are TGTGCTAGTGGCCCCATCTCAGGGGCGGGCAGTGAGCAGTTCTTC. The rearrangement links TRBV12-5 to TRBJ2-1; a possible D gene is TRBD1 (6 bases). Germline CDR1 is LGHNT and CDR2 is FRNRAP. The CDR3 loop spans 15 amino acids. Trimming took off 6 bases at V and 9 bases at J, with 21 bases between the two ends. The full variable domain, completed using reference TRBV12-5 and TRBJ2-1, is DARVTQTPRHKVTEMGQEVTMRCQPILGHNTVFWYRQTMMQGLELLAYFRNRAPLDDSGMPKDRFSAEMPDATLATLKIQPSEPRDSAVYFCASGPISGAGSEQFFGPGTRLTVL.

This clonotype was seen a handful of times. This chain connects TRBV7-3 to TRBJ1-1; 7 bases map to TRBD1. The CDR3 covers 13 residues. CDR1 is SGHTA and CDR2 is FQGTGA in the germline V gene. The V and J ends lost 5 bases and 4 bases, in that order; junction bases with no gene match: 4. CDR3 sequence (DNA): TGTGCCAGCAGCGTAAGACAGGGCACTGAAGCTTTCTTT. This gives the protein CASSVRQGTEAFF.

In this sample, this clonotype turned up many times. This chain links TRBV4-1 with TRBJ2-5; unclear D gene. CDR1 is MGHRA, CDR2 YSYEKL, per germline. The germline V and J ends were trimmed by 4 bases and 5 bases, with 17 bases remaining between them. The CDR3 is 15 amino acids. The CDR3 region has the DNA TGCGCCAGCAGCCGTTTTCCACGGAATGGCGAGACCCAGTACTTC. Its protein product is CASSRFPRNGETQYF.

At least ten counts were recorded for this clonotype. The CDR3 spells CAISEYTDTQYF. In DNA form, the CDR3 reads TGTGCCATCAGTGAGTACACAGATACGCAGTATTTT. The chain recombines TRBV10-3 with TRBJ2-3, with D unresolved. CDR3 length equals 12 residues. CDR1 ENHRY and CDR2 SYGVKD come from the germline V gene. Trimming removed 1 base from V and 2 bases from J, with 1 base in between.

This chain uses TRBV29-1 with TRBJ1-3; D ambiguous. The CDR3 totals 11 residues. The V gene's germline CDR1 is SQVTM and CDR2 ANQGSEA. Trimming stripped 5 bases from V and 3 bases from J, with 5 bases between. In nucleotides, the CDR3 is TGCAGCGTTCTAATTGGAAACACCATATATTTT. Translation gives CSVLIGNTIYF.

This clonotype has ten or more counts. This rearrangement joins TRBV7-2 to TRBJ2-5, with D hard to call. CDR3 length equals 15 residues. Germline lookup yields CDR1 SGHTA and CDR2 FQGNSA. Trimming removed 8 bases at V and 2 bases at J, with 18 bases between. CDR3 nucleotides: TGTGCCAGCCGGCGATGGGCTCCTCAACAAGAGACCCAGTACTTC. This sequence encodes CASRRWAPQQETQYF.

There are a few counts of this clonotype. One end of the junction fails to match germline, which may point to a read error. The rearrangement uses TRBV28 and TRBJ1-6, with D hard to call. CDR1 is MDHEN and CDR2 is SYDVKM in the germline V gene. The CDR3 has 14 residues. The CDR3 DNA sequence: TGTGCCAGCAGTTTAGGTGGTAATAAGTCACCCCTCCACTTT. Amino acid sequence: CASSLGGNKSPLHF.

Ten or more counts support this clonotype. The chain combines TRBV7-8 with TRBJ2-7; 7 nucleotides agree with TRBD1. Germline V gene data show CDR1 as SGHVS and CDR2 as FQNEAQ. The V segment lost 4 bases and the J segment 3 bases; nucleotides outside the gene matches: 9. The CDR3 sequence is 15 residues long. The CDR3 DNA follows: TGTGCCAGCAGCTCCCCGGGACAGCCATTCTACGAGCAGTACTTC. Its translation: CASSSPGQPFYEQYF. Filled out from reference TRBV7-8 and TRBJ2-7, the complete variable domain reads GAGVSQSPRYKVAKRGQDVALRCDPISGHVSLFWYQQALGQGPEFLTYFQNEAQLDKSGLPSDRFFAERPEGSVSTLKIQRTQQEDSAVYLCASSSPGQPFYEQYFGPGTRLTVT.

In this sample, this clonotype turned up many times. The CDR3, as DNA: TGTGCCAGCTCACAGGAGATACAGGGAATCTCTGGCTACACCTTC. Protein sequence: CASSQEIQGISGYTF. The V gene is TRBV18, the J gene TRBJ1-2, with a weak D call TRBD1 (6 bases). The germline V and J ends were trimmed by 4 bases and 7 bases, with 19 bases remaining between them. Germline V gives CDR1 KGHSH, CDR2 LQKENI. The length of the CDR3 is 15 residues.

This clonotype was picked up a small number of times. The chain combines TRBV9 with TRBJ1-1, with TRBD1 identical over 12 bases. Germline V gene lookup returns CDR1 SGDLS and CDR2 YYNGEE. The length of the CDR3 is 15 residues. V lost 3 bases, J lost 5 bases, and 5 bases stayed unmatched. The CDR3: CASSDRDRGLTEAFF. In DNA, the CDR3 is TGTGCCAGCAGCGACAGGGACAGGGGGCTGACTGAAGCTTTCTTT.

This clonotype was detected ten times or more. J is TRBJ1-6 and V is TRBV27; no definite D call. This CDR3 is built from 14 residues. CDR1 and CDR2 from the germline V gene are MNHEY and SMNVEV (reference sequence). Trimming cost V 6 bases and J 9 bases, with 15 bases left between them. Here the CDR3 reads CASRDQVQASPLHF. CDR3 bases: TGTGCCAGCAGAGATCAGGTTCAGGCTTCACCCCTCCACTTT.

The table lists this clonotype with many counts. This sequence joins TRBV20-1 and TRBJ2-7; TRBD2 matches at 8 bases. The CDR3 consists of 14 residues. The junction had 11 bases not matched to a gene; V was cut back by 5 bases and J by 5 bases. Germline CDR1 DFQATT, CDR2 SNEGSKA (reference sequence). The CDR3 loop reads CSAWGREDIDEQYF. The CDR3 coding sequence is TGCAGTGCTTGGGGGCGGGAGGATATCGACGAGCAGTACTTC.

V usage is TRBV4-1 and J usage is TRBJ2-1, with unresolved D. CDR1 is MGHRA, CDR2 YSYEKL, per germline. The CDR3 consists of 12 residues. Deletions cut 1 base from V and 8 bases from J, with 6 bases between. The CDR3 reads CASSQARDEQFF. In nucleotides, the CDR3 is TGCGCCAGCAGCCAAGCTAGGGATGAGCAGTTCTTC.

This clonotype was detected only once. This may stem from a read error, because a much larger clone lies one nucleotide away. The chain recombines TRBV6-9 with TRBJ2-3; 13 nucleotides align to TRBD2. The V segment lost 4 bases and the J segment 4 bases; nucleotides outside the gene matches: 5. In germline, CDR1 is MNHGY, CDR2 SVAAGI. The CDR3 runs to 16 residues. CDR3 protein: CASSLGLAGTADTQYF. The CDR3 nucleotides read TGTGCCAGCAGTTTGGGACTAGCGGGAACAGCAGATACGCAGTATTTT.